These 14 T cell receptor beta chains share one sample of origin, sequenced in a study of OX40 agonist ivuxolimab in advanced cancers. Profiled with immunoSEQ multiplex PCR; TCRdb holds only in-frame clones, not every one. This sample has 100,000 or so clones, with more than 75% found just once. The source material was CD4+ or CD8+ T cells sorted from blood, sampled in a trial of the OX40 agonist ivuxolimab. Receptor source: an adult with an advanced solid tumor such as melanoma, head and neck, liver or kidney cancer.

The chain joins TRBV9 to TRBJ2-5; unclear D gene. Germline CDR1 is SGDLS and CDR2 is YYNGEE. Trimming took 4 bases from V and 0 from J, leaving 7 bases between them. The CDR3 is 13 residues long. DNA for the CDR3: TGTGCCAGCAGCACCTCAAACCAAGAGACCCAGTACTTC. The encoded protein is CASSTSNQETQYF.

The rearrangement links TRBV21-1 to TRBJ2-1; TRBD1 is taken as the D call from the table, unchecked against the DNA. TRBV21-1 is a listed pseudogene. The CDR3 totals 17 residues. CDR3 in amino acids: CASSVRTGTGRPNEQFF. CDR3 in DNA: TGTGCCAGCAGCGTCAGAACCGGGACAGGGAGGCCCAATGAGCAGTTCTTC.

A remark on this clone: Other DNA sequences in the same sample also yield this CDR3. The gene calls are TRBV13 and TRBJ1-2, with D possibly matching TRBD1 (5 bases). V was pared by 2 bases and J by 8 bases, with 12 bases between. The CDR3 is 13 amino acids. Germline V gene data show CDR1 as PRHDT and CDR2 as FYEKMQ (reference sequence). CDR3 region: CASSLQGWSGYTF. The CDR3, as DNA: TGTGCCAGCAGCTTACAGGGTTGGAGCGGCTACACCTTC.

The chain carries TRBV30 and TRBJ2-7, with D perhaps matching TRBD1 (6 bases). The V gene's germline CDR1 is GTSNPN and CDR2 SVGIG (reference sequence). The CDR3 totals 12 residues. With 3 bases removed from V and 4 bases from J, the gap between germline ends came to 10 bases. The CDR3 region has the DNA TGTGCCTGGAGCCAACAGGGTTACGAGCAGTACTTC. Its translation is CAWSQQGYEQYF.

The chain employs TRBV6-1 and TRBJ1-2; D remains ambiguous. Germline CDR1 is MNHNS and CDR2 is SASEGT. V lost 5 bases and J 6 bases, leaving 13 bases between the germline ends. This CDR3 spans 13 amino acids. CDR3 sequence (DNA): TGTGCCAGCAGTCCAACCGTCGGAAATGGCTACACCTTC. Amino acids: CASSPTVGNGYTF.

The rearrangement joins TRBV30 to TRBJ1-2; TRBD1 is a possible D gene (5 bases). Deletions cut 4 bases from V and 3 bases from J, with 12 bases between. Germline-derived CDR1 and CDR2 are GTSNPN and SVGIG (reference sequence). The CDR3 is 13 amino acids. CDR3 loop: CAWMGFRDYGYTF. As DNA, the CDR3 is TGTGCCTGGATGGGTTTCAGGGACTATGGCTACACCTTC.

The chain carries TRBV7-2 and TRBJ2-7; possibly TRBD1 or TRBD2 for D (5 bases each). Germline CDR1 is SGHTA and CDR2 is FQGNSA. The CDR3 loop spans 17 amino acids. V was clipped by 6 bases and J by 1 base, with 22 bases between them. CDR3 bases: TGTGCCAGCAGTATTACGCTTTGGGGGTCCCCTTCCTACGAGCAGTACTTC. Translation: CASSITLWGSPSYEQYF.

This chain connects TRBV4-1 to TRBJ2-5; 8 bases align to TRBD1. The CDR3 covers 15 residues. Per the germline V gene, CDR1 is MGHRA and CDR2 is YSYEKL. After removal of 4 bases from V and 3 bases from J, the junction contained 7 bases not matched to a gene. CDR3 DNA: TGCGCCAGCAGCCGGATGGGGACAGGAGAAGAGACCCAGTACTTC. This codes for CASSRMGTGEETQYF.

This chain uses TRBV27 with TRBJ2-1; D not resolved. Trimming removed 2 bases at V and 1 base at J, with 9 bases between. The CDR3 runs 15 residues. Germline V CDR1 and CDR2: MNHEY, SMNVEV (reference sequence). In DNA form, the CDR3 reads TGTGCCAGCAGTTTAATGGGAACTTCCTACAATGAGCAGTTCTTC. Translated: CASSLMGTSYNEQFF.

The J gene is TRBJ2-5, the V gene TRBV21-1; the table gives TRBD2 as D, unverified against the DNA. TRBV21-1 is given as a pseudogene. The CDR3 sequence is 16 residues long. CDR3 amino acids: CASSKGVAPAKETQYF. In DNA, the CDR3 is TGTGCCAGCAGCAAAGGGGTAGCGCCAGCGAAAGAGACCCAGTACTTC.

The chain has TRBV9 and TRBJ2-5; the match to TRBD1 covers 9 bases. With V trimmed by 0 bases and J by 5 bases, 14 bases remained unmatched. Germline V gene lookup returns CDR1 SGDLS and CDR2 YYNGEE. The CDR3 extends over 18 amino acids. The CDR3 sequence: CASSVGQFGGQGRETQYF. The CDR3 nucleotides read TGTGCCAGCAGCGTAGGTCAGTTTGGGGGACAGGGACGCGAGACCCAGTACTTC.

This rearrangement joins TRBV7-2 to TRBJ2-5, with TRBD2 matching over 14 bases. CDR1 is SGHTA, CDR2 FQGNSA, per germline. Trimming removed 4 bases from V and 1 base from J; junction bases left unmatched: 2. The CDR3 spans 16 residues. The CDR3 region has the DNA TGTGCCAGCAGCTCGACTAGCGGGGGGGGCCAAGAGACCCAGTACTTC. It codes for CASSSTSGGGQETQYF.

On this clone: A single base separates this from a much larger clone, so it may be a read error. The gene calls are TRBV5-5 and TRBJ1-1; D is possibly TRBD1 (5 bases). Germline V gives CDR1 SGHKS, CDR2 YYEKEE (reference sequence). V shed 4 bases and J shed 1 base, with 8 bases lying between them. The CDR3 is made up of 13 amino acids. CDR3 loop: CASSPTGNTEAFF. The CDR3, as DNA: TGTGCCAGCAGCCCAACAGGGAACACTGAAGCTTTCTTT.

The chain is built from TRBV10-3 and TRBJ1-3, with 7 positions matching TRBD1. The CDR3 totals 18 residues. CDR1 is ENHRY, CDR2 SYGVKD, per germline. The V and J ends lost 0 bases and 0 bases, in that order; junction bases with no gene match: 8. The CDR3, as DNA: TGTGCCATCAGTGAGTCCAAGGGACAGATTAACTCTGGAAACACCATATATTTT. Translating it yields CAISESKGQINSGNTIYF.